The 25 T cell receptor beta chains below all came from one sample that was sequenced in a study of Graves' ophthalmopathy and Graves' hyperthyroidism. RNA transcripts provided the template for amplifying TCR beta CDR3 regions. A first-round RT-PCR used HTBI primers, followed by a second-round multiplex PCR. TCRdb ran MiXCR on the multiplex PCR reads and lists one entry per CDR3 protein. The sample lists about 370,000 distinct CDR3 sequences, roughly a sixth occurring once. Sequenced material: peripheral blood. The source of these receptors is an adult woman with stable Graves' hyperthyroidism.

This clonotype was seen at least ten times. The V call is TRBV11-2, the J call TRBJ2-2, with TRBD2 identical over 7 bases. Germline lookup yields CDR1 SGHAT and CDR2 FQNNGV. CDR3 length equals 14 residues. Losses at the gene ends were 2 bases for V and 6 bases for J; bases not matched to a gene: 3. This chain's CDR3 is CASSLRGSAGELFF. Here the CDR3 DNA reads TGTGCCAGCAGCTTACGCGGGAGTGCCGGGGAGCTGTTTTTT.

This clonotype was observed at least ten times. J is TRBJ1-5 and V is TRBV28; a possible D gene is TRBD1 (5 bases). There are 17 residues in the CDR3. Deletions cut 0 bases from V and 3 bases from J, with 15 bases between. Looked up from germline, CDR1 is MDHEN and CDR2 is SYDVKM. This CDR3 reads CASSLCLRQNLNQPQHF. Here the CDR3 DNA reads TGTGCCAGCAGTTTATGCCTAAGACAGAACCTCAATCAGCCCCAGCATTTT. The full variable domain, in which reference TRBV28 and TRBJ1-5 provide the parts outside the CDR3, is DVKVTQSSRYLVKRTGEKVFLECVQDMDHENMFWYRQDPGLGLRLIYFSYDVKMKEKGDIPEGYSVSREKKERFSLILESASTNQTSMYLCASSLCLRQNLNQPQHFGDGTRLSIL.

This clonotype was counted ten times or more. CDR3 nucleotides: TGTGCCAGCAGTGCGGGACAGGGGGGCGACGAGCAGTACTTC. Protein product: CASSAGQGGDEQYF. This rearrangement joins TRBV2 to TRBJ2-7; TRBD1 agrees at 11 bases. The trim removed 4 bases at V and 5 bases at J, leaving 4 bases unmatched. CDR3 length equals 14 residues. Germline V gene data show CDR1 as SNHLY and CDR2 as FYNNEI.

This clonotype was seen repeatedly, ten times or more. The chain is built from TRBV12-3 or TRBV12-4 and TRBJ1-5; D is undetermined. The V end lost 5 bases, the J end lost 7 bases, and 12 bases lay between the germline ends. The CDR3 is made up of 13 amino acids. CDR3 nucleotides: TGTGCCAGCAGTCATTCGGGCCAGCAGCCCCAGCATTTT. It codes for CASSHSGQQPQHF.

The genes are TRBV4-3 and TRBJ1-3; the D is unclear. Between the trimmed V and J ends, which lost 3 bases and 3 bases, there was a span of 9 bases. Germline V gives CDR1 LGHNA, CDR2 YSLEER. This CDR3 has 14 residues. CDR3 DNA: TGCGCCAGCAGCCAGTTAGCAAGTGGAAACACCATATATTTT. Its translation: CASSQLASGNTIYF.

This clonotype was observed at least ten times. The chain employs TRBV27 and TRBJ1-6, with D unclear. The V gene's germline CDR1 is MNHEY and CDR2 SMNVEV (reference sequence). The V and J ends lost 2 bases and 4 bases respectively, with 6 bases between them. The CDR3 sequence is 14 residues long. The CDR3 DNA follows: TGTGCCAGCAGTTTAAGAAGTTATAATTCACCCCTCCACTTT. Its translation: CASSLRSYNSPLHF.

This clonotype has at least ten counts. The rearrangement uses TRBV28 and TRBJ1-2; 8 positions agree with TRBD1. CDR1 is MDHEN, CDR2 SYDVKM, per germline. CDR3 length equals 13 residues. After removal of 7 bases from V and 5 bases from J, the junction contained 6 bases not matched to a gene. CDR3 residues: CASNSQGAYGYTF. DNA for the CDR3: TGTGCCAGCAACTCCCAGGGGGCTTATGGCTACACCTTC.

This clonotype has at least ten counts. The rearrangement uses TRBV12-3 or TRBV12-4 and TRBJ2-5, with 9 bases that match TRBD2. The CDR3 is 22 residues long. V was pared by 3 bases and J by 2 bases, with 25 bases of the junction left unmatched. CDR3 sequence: CASSFVRGGVLYSSGEQETQYF. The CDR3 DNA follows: TGTGCCAGCAGTTTCGTCAGGGGGGGCGTCCTCTACTCTAGCGGGGAACAAGAGACCCAGTACTTC.

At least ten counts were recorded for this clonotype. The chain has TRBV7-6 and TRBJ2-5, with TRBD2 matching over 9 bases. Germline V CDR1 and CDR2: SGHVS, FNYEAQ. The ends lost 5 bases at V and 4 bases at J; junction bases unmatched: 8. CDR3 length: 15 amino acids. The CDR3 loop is CASSLTLTSGETQYF. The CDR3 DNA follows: TGTGCCAGCAGCCTGACTTTGACTAGCGGAGAGACCCAGTACTTC.

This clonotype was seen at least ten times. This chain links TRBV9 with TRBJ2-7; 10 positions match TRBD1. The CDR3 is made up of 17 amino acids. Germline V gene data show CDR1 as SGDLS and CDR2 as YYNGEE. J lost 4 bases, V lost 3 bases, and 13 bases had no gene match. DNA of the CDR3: TGTGCCAGCAGCGGCAGGATGTCCGGGACAGGGGCGTACGAGCAGTACTTC. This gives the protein CASSGRMSGTGAYEQYF.

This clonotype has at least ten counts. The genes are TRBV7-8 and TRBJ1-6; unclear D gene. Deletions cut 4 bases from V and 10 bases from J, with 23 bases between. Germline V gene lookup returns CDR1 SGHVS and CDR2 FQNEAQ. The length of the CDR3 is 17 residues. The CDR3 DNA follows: TGTGCCAGCAGCTCTAACTGGCTTTTAGCCCCCGGATCACCCCTCCACTTT. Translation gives CASSSNWLLAPGSPLHF. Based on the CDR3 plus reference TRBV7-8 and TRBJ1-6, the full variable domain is GAGVSQSPRYKVAKRGQDVALRCDPISGHVSLFWYQQALGQGPEFLTYFQNEAQLDKSGLPSDRFFAERPEGSVSTLKIQRTQQEDSAVYLCASSSNWLLAPGSPLHFGNGTRLTVT.

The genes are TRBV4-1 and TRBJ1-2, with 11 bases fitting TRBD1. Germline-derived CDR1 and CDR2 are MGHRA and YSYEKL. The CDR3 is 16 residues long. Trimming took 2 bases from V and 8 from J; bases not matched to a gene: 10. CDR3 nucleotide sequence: TGCGCCAGCAGCCAACAACCGGGACAGGGGGGAGAGGGCTACACCTTC. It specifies CASSQQPGQGGEGYTF.

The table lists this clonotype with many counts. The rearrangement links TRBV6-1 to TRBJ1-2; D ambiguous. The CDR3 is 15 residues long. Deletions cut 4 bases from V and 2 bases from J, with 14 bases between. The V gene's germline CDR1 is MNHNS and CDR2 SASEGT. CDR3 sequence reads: CASSGGSTPNYGYTF. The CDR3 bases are TGTGCCAGCAGTGGTGGCAGCACCCCAAACTATGGCTACACCTTC.

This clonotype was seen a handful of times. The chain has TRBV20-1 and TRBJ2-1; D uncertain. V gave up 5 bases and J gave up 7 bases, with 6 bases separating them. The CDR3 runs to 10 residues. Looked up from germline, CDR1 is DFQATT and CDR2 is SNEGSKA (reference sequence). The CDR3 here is CSALRNEQFF. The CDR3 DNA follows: TGCAGTGCTCTAAGGAATGAGCAGTTCTTC.

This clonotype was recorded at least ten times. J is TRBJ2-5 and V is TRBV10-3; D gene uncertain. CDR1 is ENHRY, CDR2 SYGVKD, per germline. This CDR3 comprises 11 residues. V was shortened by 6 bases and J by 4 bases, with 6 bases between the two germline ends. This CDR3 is CAISQRETQYF. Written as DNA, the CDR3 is TGTGCCATCAGCCAAAGAGAGACCCAGTACTTC.

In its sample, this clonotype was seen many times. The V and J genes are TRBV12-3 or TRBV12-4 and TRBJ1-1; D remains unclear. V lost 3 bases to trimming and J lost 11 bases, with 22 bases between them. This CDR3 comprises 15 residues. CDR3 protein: CASSLYRRALKQAFF. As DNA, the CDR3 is TGTGCCAGCAGTTTGTATAGACGAGCCTTGAAGCAGGCTTTCTTT.

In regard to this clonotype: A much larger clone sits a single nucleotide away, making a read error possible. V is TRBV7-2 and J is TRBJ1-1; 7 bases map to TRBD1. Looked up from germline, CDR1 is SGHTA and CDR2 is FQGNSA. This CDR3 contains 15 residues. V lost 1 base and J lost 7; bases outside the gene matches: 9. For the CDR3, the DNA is TGTGCCAGCAGCTTAGTGGGACAGCTAGTTCATGAAGCTTTCTTT. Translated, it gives CASSLVGQLVHEAFF.

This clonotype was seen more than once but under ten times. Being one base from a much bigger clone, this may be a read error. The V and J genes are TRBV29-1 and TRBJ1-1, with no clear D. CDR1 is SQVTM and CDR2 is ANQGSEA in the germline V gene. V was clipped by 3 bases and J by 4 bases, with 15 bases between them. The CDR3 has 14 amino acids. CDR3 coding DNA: TGCAGCGTTGAGGAGTGGCAGCACAGCACTGAAGCTTTCTTT. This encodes CSVEEWQHSTEAFF. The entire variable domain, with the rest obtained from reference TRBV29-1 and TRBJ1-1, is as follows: SAVISQKPSRDICQRGTSLTIQCQVDSQVTMMFWYRQQPGQSLTLIATANQGSEATYESGFVIDKFPISRPNLTFSTLTVSNMSPEDSSIYLCSVEEWQHSTEAFFGQGTRLTVV.

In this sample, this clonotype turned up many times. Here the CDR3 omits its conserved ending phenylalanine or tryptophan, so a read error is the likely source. The CDR3 is CASSFRREVRTEAFL. CDR3 sequence (DNA): TGTGCCAGCAGTTTTCGAAGGGAGGTTCGGACTGAAGCTTTCCTT. The V gene is TRBV28, the J gene TRBJ1-1; D is unresolved. The CDR3 loop spans 15 amino acids. V was clipped by 3 bases and J by 5 bases, with 16 bases between them. Germline loops: CDR1 MDHEN, CDR2 SYDVKM.

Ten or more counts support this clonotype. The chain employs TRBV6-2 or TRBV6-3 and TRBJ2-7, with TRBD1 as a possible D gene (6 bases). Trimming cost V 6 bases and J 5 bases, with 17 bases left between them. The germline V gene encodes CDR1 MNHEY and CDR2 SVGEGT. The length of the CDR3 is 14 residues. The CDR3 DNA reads TGTGCCAGCAGAAGGACAGCGCGTGGGGACGAGCAGTACTTC. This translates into CASRRTARGDEQYF.

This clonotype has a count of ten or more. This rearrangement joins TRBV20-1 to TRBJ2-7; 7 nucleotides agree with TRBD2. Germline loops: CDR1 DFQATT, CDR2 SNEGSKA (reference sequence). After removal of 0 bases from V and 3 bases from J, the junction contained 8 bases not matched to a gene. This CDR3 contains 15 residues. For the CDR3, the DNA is TGCAGTGCTAGAGATCCCGTCGGGGGGAACTACGAGCAGTACTTC. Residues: CSARDPVGGNYEQYF.

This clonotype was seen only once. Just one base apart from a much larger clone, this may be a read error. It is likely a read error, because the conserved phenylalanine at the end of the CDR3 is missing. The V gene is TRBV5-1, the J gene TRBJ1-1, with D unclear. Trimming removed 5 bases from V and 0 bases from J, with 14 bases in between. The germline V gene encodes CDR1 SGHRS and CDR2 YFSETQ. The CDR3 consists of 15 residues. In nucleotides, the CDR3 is TGCGCCAGCAGTAGCTTAGGGAGCCTGAACACTGAAGCTTTCTTG. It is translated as CASSSLGSLNTEAFL.

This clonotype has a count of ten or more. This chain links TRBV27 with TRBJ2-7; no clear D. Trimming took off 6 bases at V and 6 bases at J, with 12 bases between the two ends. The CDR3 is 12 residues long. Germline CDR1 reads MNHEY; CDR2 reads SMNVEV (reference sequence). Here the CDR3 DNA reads TGTGCCAGCAGCATCTCTAGTGGCGAGCAGTACTTC. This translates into CASSISSGEQYF.

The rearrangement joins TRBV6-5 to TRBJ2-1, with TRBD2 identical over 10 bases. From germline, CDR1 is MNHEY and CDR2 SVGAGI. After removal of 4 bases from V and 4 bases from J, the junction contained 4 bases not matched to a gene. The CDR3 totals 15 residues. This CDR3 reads CASSWTSGGYNEQFF. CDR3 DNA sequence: TGTGCCAGCAGTTGGACTAGCGGAGGGTACAATGAGCAGTTCTTC.

CDR3 coding DNA: TGCAGTGCTCGGGGCGGACTAGCGGGACTCTACGAGCAGTACTTC. Residues: CSARGGLAGLYEQYF. The rearrangement uses TRBV20-1 and TRBJ2-7; 12 nucleotides match TRBD2. The germline CDR1 and CDR2 sequences are DFQATT and SNEGSKA (reference sequence). CDR3 size: 15 residues. J gave up 3 bases and V 5 bases, and 8 bases lay outside the gene matches.